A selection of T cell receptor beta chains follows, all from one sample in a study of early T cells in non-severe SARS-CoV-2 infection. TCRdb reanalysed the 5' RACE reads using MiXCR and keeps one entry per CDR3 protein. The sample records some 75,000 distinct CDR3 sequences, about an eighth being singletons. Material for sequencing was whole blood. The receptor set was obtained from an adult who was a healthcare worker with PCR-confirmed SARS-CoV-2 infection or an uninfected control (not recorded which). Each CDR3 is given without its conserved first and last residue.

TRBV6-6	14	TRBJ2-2	ASSDLSASQTGELF
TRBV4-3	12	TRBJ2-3	ASSQGTSGGGQY
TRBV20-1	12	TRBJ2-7	SAHTGQEPYEQY
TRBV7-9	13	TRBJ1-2	ASSLAPVLNYGYT
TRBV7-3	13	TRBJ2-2	ASSLSTGNTGELF
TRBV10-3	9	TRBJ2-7	AIQAEREQY
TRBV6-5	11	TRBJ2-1	ASSGRTYNEQF
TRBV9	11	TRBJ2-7	ASGGRSSYEQY
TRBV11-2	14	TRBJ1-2	ASSVRPTGGTYGYT
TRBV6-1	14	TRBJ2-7	ASSHDPGTSAYEQY
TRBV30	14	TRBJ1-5	AWRDAAGQSNQPQH
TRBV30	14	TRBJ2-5	AWSYGWTGRQETQY
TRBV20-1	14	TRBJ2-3	SAPRTSGGSPDTQY
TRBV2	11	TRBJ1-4	ASSGEINEKLF
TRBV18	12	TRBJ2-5	ASSPSRTGETQY
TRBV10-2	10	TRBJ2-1	AVRMGAQEQF
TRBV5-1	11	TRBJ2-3	ASSRGGTDTQY
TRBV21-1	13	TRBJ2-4	ASSRRALPLGIQY
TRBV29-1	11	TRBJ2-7	SGQGASRYEQY
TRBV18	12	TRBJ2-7	ASSPGTAVYEQY
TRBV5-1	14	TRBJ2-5	ASSLGGTSPQETQY
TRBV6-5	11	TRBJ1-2	ATYEFGLIGYT
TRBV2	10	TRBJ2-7	ASILDNYEQY
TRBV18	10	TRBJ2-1	ASRQISGPQF
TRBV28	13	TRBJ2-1	ASSLQGSSYNEQF
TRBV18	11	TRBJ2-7	ASSPDYTYEQY
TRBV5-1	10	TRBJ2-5	ATSQQEETQY
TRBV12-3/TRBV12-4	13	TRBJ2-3	ASSPTSGTTDTQY
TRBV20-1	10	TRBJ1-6	SARDQTAPLH
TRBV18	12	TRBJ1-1	ASSQRDRGAEAF
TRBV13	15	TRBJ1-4	ASSDRDRVATNEKLF
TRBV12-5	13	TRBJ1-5	ASGLSTGIHQPQH
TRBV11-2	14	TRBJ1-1	ASSHTGTAKNTEAF
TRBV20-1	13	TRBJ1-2	SATRDSTVFYGYT
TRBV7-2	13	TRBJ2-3	ASSPQRGRTDTQY
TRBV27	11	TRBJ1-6	ASSLQTPLHLH
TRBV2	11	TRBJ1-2	ASSKGQNYGYT
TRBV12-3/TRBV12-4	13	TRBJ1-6	ASSRGDRVLSPLH